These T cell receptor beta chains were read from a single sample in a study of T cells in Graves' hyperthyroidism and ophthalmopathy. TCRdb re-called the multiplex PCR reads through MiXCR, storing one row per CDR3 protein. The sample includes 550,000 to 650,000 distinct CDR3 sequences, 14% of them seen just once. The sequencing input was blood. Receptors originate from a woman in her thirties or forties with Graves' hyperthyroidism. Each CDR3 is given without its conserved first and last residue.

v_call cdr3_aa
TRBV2 ASLAGVRDTQY
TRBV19 ASRPRDRGATNEKLF
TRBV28 ASSRNRGQFNQPQH
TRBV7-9 ASSPGLAGAHGELF
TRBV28 ASSPIAGGTDTQY
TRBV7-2 ASSLRLQGNQPQH
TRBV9 ASSVDPGGRGMNTEAF
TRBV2 ARPRGQGSGEAF
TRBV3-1 ASSYQGYTEAF
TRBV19 ASSLELAGVETQY
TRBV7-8 ASSTPTGTPGNYEQY
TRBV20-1 SARDQGQGNYNEQF
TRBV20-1 SARVEAGGNEQF
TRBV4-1 AGSQVLQETQY
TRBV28 ASSSYNNSPLH
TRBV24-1 ATSGRTGKVPNEQY
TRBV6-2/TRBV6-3 ASSYGGSNGYT
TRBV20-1 SARDWRTGTMNTEAF
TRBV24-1 ATSGTGGTGELF
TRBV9 ASSSTSGRTYEQF
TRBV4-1 ASSQDLTSGRGQTQY
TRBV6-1 ASSLDPPGNQPQH
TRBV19 ASSPLRDTEQF
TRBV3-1 ASSQETRTTTYEQY
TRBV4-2 ASSQVTDSNYGYT
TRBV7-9 ASSFGGDIAKNIQY
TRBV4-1 ASSQMRDRAYEQY